One and the same sample provided the 32 T cell receptor beta chains below, sequenced in a study of T-cell memory formation after mild COVID-19. TCRdb re-called the 5' RACE reads through MiXCR, storing one row per CDR3 protein. The sample consists of about 150,000 distinct CDR3 sequences, 14% of them appearing once. Sequences were obtained from PBMCs or a T cell subset sorted from them (not recorded which). These receptor sequences come from an adult woman who had mild COVID-19 (a few samples of this study predate the infection). Cell type and time point are not known.

This clonotype has more than one count but fewer than ten. The rearrangement links TRBV9 to TRBJ1-2, with 9 bases lining up with TRBD1. The germline V gene has CDR1 SGDLS and CDR2 YYNGEE. V shed 2 bases and J 2 bases; nucleotides not matched to a gene: 1. This CDR3 spans 14 amino acids. This chain's CDR3 is CASSVGTGNYGYTF. DNA of the CDR3: TGTGCCAGCAGCGTCGGGACAGGGAACTATGGCTACACCTTC.

This clonotype has more than one count but fewer than ten. The chain recombines TRBV4-1 with TRBJ2-3; weak D call: TRBD2 (5 bases). CDR1 is MGHRA, CDR2 YSYEKL, per germline. V was trimmed by 3 bases and J by 0 bases, leaving 10 bases between them. This CDR3 is 15 amino acids long. CDR3 DNA: TGCGCCAGCAGCCAGGAAGCGGTTAGCACAGATACGCAGTATTTT. It specifies CASSQEAVSTDTQYF.

The chain recombines TRBV9 with TRBJ2-7; 11 bases agree with TRBD2. Trimming at V came to 4 bases and at J to 6 bases, leaving 6 bases not matched to a gene. This CDR3 comprises 14 residues. From germline, CDR1 is SGDLS and CDR2 YYNGEE. The CDR3 nucleotides read TGTGCCAGCAGCAAGACTAGCGGGATTGTCGAGCAGTACTTC. This sequence encodes CASSKTSGIVEQYF.

CDR3 DNA: TGTGCCAGCAGCCCGGGCGGGTCTAATGAAAAACTGTTTTTT. Translating it yields CASSPGGSNEKLFF. The chain combines TRBV7-6 with TRBJ1-4; D remains ambiguous. The V and J ends lost 5 bases and 3 bases respectively, with 10 bases between them. The germline CDR1 and CDR2 sequences are SGHVS and FNYEAQ. This CDR3 spans 14 amino acids.

The rearrangement links TRBV7-6 to TRBJ2-1; D is ambiguous. V lost 0 bases and J 2 bases, leaving 8 bases between the germline ends. There are 15 residues in the CDR3. Germline V gene data show CDR1 as SGHVS and CDR2 as FNYEAQ. CDR3 DNA sequence: TGTGCCAGCAGCTTAGCGTTGGTTCCCTACAATGAGCAGTTCTTC. It codes for CASSLALVPYNEQFF.

This chain joins TRBV13 and TRBJ1-1; D gene uncertain. The CDR3 contains 15 residues. The germline V gene has CDR1 PRHDT and CDR2 FYEKMQ (reference sequence). Trimming removed 5 bases from V and 1 base from J, with 14 bases in between. DNA for the CDR3: TGTGCCAGCAGCCCCTCCCCCCGCGCGAACACTGAAGCTTTCTTT. Translation: CASSPSPRANTEAFF.

The chain recombines TRBV21-1 with TRBJ1-3. TRBV21-1 is noted as a pseudogene. The CDR3 is 17 residues long. CDR3 in amino acids: CASSKSGTANSGNTIYF. CDR3 coding DNA: TGTGCCAGCAGCAAGAGTGGGACGGCAAACTCTGGAAACACCATATATTTT.

This clonotype occurred a few times. The chain is built from TRBV6-5 and TRBJ1-5; no firm D call. The germline CDR1 and CDR2 sequences are MNHEY and SVGAGI. The CDR3 runs to 18 residues. The V and J ends lost 3 bases and 1 base respectively, with 19 bases between them. CDR3 DNA sequence: TGTGCCAGCAGTTATAGGCAACCGATAGTAAAGAGCAATCAGCCCCAGCATTTT. The encoded protein is CASSYRQPIVKSNQPQHF.

In this sample, this clonotype turned up many times. This sequence joins TRBV5-1 and TRBJ2-1; 12 bases are a match to TRBD2. The CDR3 runs 17 residues. The V segment lost 1 base and the J segment 6 bases; nucleotides outside the gene matches: 8. Germline CDR1 is SGHRS and CDR2 is YFSETQ. This chain's CDR3 is CASSLSPLAGGRNEQFF. CDR3 nucleotides: TGCGCCAGCAGCTTGTCCCCGCTAGCGGGGGGGCGCAATGAGCAGTTCTTC.

V and J are TRBV29-1 and TRBJ1-2; 7 nucleotides align to TRBD1. The trim removed 7 bases at V and 2 bases at J, leaving 4 bases unmatched. Germline CDR1 and CDR2: SQVTM and ANQGSEA. The CDR3 has 12 residues. The CDR3 sequence is CSAHRGNYGYTF. In nucleotides, the CDR3 is TGCAGCGCACACAGGGGAAACTATGGCTACACCTTC.

In its sample, this clonotype was seen a few times. The DNA of the CDR3 is TGTGCCAGCTCGTTCAGGGCCCTAGGTGCGACAGATACGCAGTATTTT. It translates to CASSFRALGATDTQYF. The V and J genes are TRBV18 and TRBJ2-3, with D perhaps matching TRBD1 (5 bases). Germline CDR1 KGHSH, CDR2 LQKENI. The CDR3 runs 16 residues. Between the trimmed V and J ends, which lost 6 bases and 3 bases, there was a span of 19 bases.

This clonotype was recorded a few times. V is TRBV6-5 and J is TRBJ2-1, with D possibly TRBD2 on 6 matching bases. Germline CDR1 is MNHEY and CDR2 is SVGAGI. Trimming shortened V by 6 bases and J by 9 bases, and 15 bases separated the two germline ends. The CDR3 sequence is 13 residues long. CDR3 sequence: CASSPGGLSEQFF. Here the CDR3 DNA reads TGTGCCAGCAGCCCCGGAGGGTTATCTGAGCAGTTCTTC.

This clonotype was recorded a few times. The chain employs TRBV14 and TRBJ2-3; D possibly corresponds to TRBD2 (5 bases). Trimming took off 4 bases at V and 6 bases at J, with 17 bases between the two ends. CDR1 and CDR2 (germline): SGHDN, FVKESK. This CDR3 has 15 amino acids. The CDR3 DNA is TGTGCCAGCAGCCTGCGACTATCACCCTCGGATACGCAGTATTTT. It yields the protein CASSLRLSPSDTQYF.

This clonotype has more than one count but fewer than ten. The genes are TRBV4-1 and TRBJ2-3; D tentatively fits TRBD1 or TRBD2 (6 bases each). Trimming took 0 bases from V and 5 from J, leaving 12 bases between them. Germline CDR1 and CDR2: MGHRA and YSYEKL. This CDR3 region has 15 residues. The CDR3 spells CASSQDGGSGDTQYF. In DNA form, the CDR3 reads TGCGCCAGCAGCCAAGACGGGGGCTCGGGAGATACGCAGTATTTT.

This clonotype was observed once. The chain is built from TRBV18 and TRBJ1-2, with 7 bases identical to TRBD1. The CDR3 sequence is 14 residues long. Trimming cost V 3 bases and J 3 bases; bases outside gene matches: 4. Germline CDR1 reads KGHSH; CDR2 reads LQKENI. Here the CDR3 reads CASSPNTGDYGYTF. CDR3 DNA: TGTGCCAGCTCACCCAACACAGGGGACTATGGCTACACCTTC.

The V call is TRBV5-8, the J call TRBJ2-1; the D gene is possibly TRBD2 (6 bases). Germline assignment: CDR1 SGHTS and CDR2 YDEGEE. The length of the CDR3 is 16 residues. The V end was cut by 1 base, the J end by 2 bases, with 13 bases between. CDR3 sequence (DNA): TGTGCCAGCAGCTTGTCTGTGGGAGGAACCTACAATGAGCAGTTCTTC. This gives the protein CASSLSVGGTYNEQFF.

The gene calls are TRBV7-6 and TRBJ2-7; D not resolved. Germline lookup yields CDR1 SGHVS and CDR2 FNYEAQ. The V end was cut by 4 bases, the J end by 2 bases, with 12 bases between. The CDR3 contains 14 residues. The chain's CDR3 is CASSSRAGPYEQYF. CDR3 nucleotide sequence: TGTGCCAGCAGCTCCCGGGCAGGACCCTACGAGCAGTACTTC.

This clonotype has only a few counts. The DNA of the CDR3 is TGTGCCAGCAGCCCTAGCACGGGCTCCTACGAGCAGTACTTC. Its translation is CASSPSTGSYEQYF. The V call is TRBV7-9, the J call TRBJ2-7; D is perhaps TRBD2 (5 bases). This CDR3 is 14 amino acids long. Trimming pared 5 bases from V and 0 bases from J, leaving 11 bases between. The germline V gene has CDR1 SEHNR and CDR2 FQNEAQ (reference sequence).

This clonotype was seen a few times. The chain couples TRBV11-1 to TRBJ2-1; D may be TRBD2 (6 bases). The V and J ends lost 3 bases and 7 bases respectively, with 13 bases between them. The CDR3 length is 14 residues. CDR1 is SGHAT and CDR2 is FQDESV in the germline V gene (reference sequence). The CDR3 protein is CASSFVLAKNEQFF. CDR3 bases: TGTGCCAGCAGCTTCGTCCTAGCGAAGAATGAGCAGTTCTTC.

CDR3 in DNA: TGTGCCTTAGCAGGGGGGGTAGCCAAAAACATTCAGTACTTC. This gives the protein CALAGGVAKNIQYF. The rearrangement joins TRBV30 to TRBJ2-4, with D perhaps assigned TRBD1 or TRBD2 (7 bases each). Trimming stripped 7 bases from V and 0 bases from J, with 13 bases between. CDR3 length equals 14 residues. The germline V gene encodes CDR1 GTSNPN and CDR2 SVGIG (reference sequence). Full variable domain (missing parts from reference TRBV30 and TRBJ2-4): SQTIHQWPATLVQPVGSPLSLECTVEGTSNPNLYWYRQAAGRGLQLLFYSVGIGQISSEVPQNLSASRPQDRQFILSSKKLLLSDSGFYLCALAGGVAKNIQYFGAGTRLSVL.

The chain is built from TRBV7-9 and TRBJ2-5; D is ambiguous. There are 13 residues in the CDR3. The germline gives CDR1 SEHNR, CDR2 FQNEAQ (reference sequence). V was trimmed by 1 base and J by 6 bases, leaving 9 bases between them. CDR3 amino acids: CASSLDSEKTQYF. In DNA, the CDR3 is TGTGCCAGCAGCTTAGATAGTGAGAAGACCCAGTACTTC.

The chain links TRBV9 to TRBJ2-5; 9 nucleotides align to TRBD1. CDR3 length: 15 amino acids. The J segment lost 5 bases and the V segment lost 4 bases, leaving 9 bases of the junction unmatched. Germline CDR1 reads SGDLS; CDR2 reads YYNGEE. Here the CDR3 DNA reads TGTGCCAGCAGCAAAAGGACAGGGGATCGGGAGACCCAGTACTTC. Amino acid sequence: CASSKRTGDRETQYF.

This clonotype was picked up a small number of times. This rearrangement joins TRBV3-1 to TRBJ2-1; D possibly matches TRBD1 or TRBD2 (5 bases each). Germline lookup yields CDR1 LGHDT and CDR2 YNNKEL (reference sequence). The CDR3 runs 12 residues. V was shortened by 4 bases and J by 8 bases, with 9 bases between the two germline ends. CDR3: CASSRGVYEQFF. Written as DNA, the CDR3 is TGTGCCAGCAGCCGAGGGGTTTATGAGCAGTTCTTC.

The V call is TRBV12-3 or TRBV12-4, the J call TRBJ2-1; 8 bases map to TRBD2. The CDR3 totals 13 residues. With 8 bases clipped from V and 9 bases from J, the junction kept 9 bases outside the gene matches. CDR3 nucleotides: TGTGCCAGCCAACCGGGCGGGGGGCTTGAGCAGTTCTTC. Residues: CASQPGGGLEQFF.

This clonotype occurred a few times. The genes are TRBV5-1 and TRBJ1-2; D might be TRBD1 (6 bases). CDR1 and CDR2 (germline): SGHRS, YFSETQ. The CDR3 is made up of 13 amino acids. V lost 0 bases, J lost 6 bases, and 9 bases lay in between. The chain's CDR3 is CASSLDRVHGYTF. The CDR3 nucleotides are TGCGCCAGCAGCTTGGACAGGGTACATGGCTACACCTTC.

This chain connects TRBV7-2 to TRBJ2-7; TRBD1 aligns across 8 bases. This CDR3 region has 17 residues. Germline CDR1 and CDR2: SGHTA and FQGNSA. With 6 bases clipped from V and 0 bases from J, the junction kept 13 bases outside the gene matches. The CDR3 is CASRKSPGQASSYEQYF. CDR3 sequence (DNA): TGTGCCAGCAGAAAATCCCCGGGACAGGCGAGCTCCTACGAGCAGTACTTC.

This clonotype was seen at least ten times. V and J are TRBV5-1 and TRBJ2-1; perhaps TRBD2 as D (6 bases). The V end lost 3 bases, the J end lost 10 bases, and 14 bases lay between the germline ends. Germline V gene sequence: CDR1 SGHRS, CDR2 YFSETQ. This CDR3 has 13 amino acids. CDR3 sequence reads: CASSSQLAVEQFF. The CDR3 coding sequence is TGCGCCAGCAGCTCGCAACTAGCCGTCGAGCAGTTCTTC.

V gene TRBV9 combines with J gene TRBJ2-2; 13 nucleotides match TRBD2. The V segment lost 4 bases and the J segment 1 base; nucleotides outside the gene matches: 16. Germline CDR1 SGDLS, CDR2 YYNGEE. The CDR3 covers 21 residues. The CDR3 here is CASSFPTSGGSPPGNTGELFF. The CDR3 nucleotides are TGTGCCAGCAGCTTCCCGACTAGCGGGGGGTCTCCCCCCGGGAACACCGGGGAGCTGTTTTTT.

There are a few counts of this clonotype. The gene calls are TRBV24-1 and TRBJ2-1, with 11 bases that match TRBD2. V was pared by 5 bases and J by 0 bases, with 5 bases of the junction left unmatched. Germline loops: CDR1 KGHDR, CDR2 SFDVKD. CDR3 length: 17 residues. This CDR3 is CATSGRGLAASYNEQFF. The CDR3 DNA sequence: TGTGCCACCAGTGGCCGGGGACTAGCGGCCTCCTACAATGAGCAGTTCTTC.

This clonotype came up a few times. The rearrangement uses TRBV7-9 and TRBJ1-5; D is uncertain. Trimming shortened V by 6 bases and J by 4 bases, and 7 bases separated the two germline ends. The CDR3 spans 12 residues. Germline CDR1 is SEHNR and CDR2 is FQNEAQ (reference sequence). CDR3 coding DNA: TGTGCCAGCAGTATCTATAATCAGCCCCAGCATTTT. Amino acids: CASSIYNQPQHF.

The chain has TRBV7-9 and TRBJ2-5; D remains unclear. This CDR3 contains 12 residues. Germline CDR1 SEHNR, CDR2 FQNEAQ (reference sequence). V shed 1 base and J shed 5 bases, with 5 bases lying between them. This CDR3 reads CASSLGLETQYF. Here the CDR3 DNA reads TGTGCCAGCAGCTTAGGCTTGGAGACCCAGTACTTC.

This chain's CDR3 is CASFDRGTDTQYF. CDR3 sequence (DNA): TGTGCCAGCTTTGACAGGGGCACAGATACGCAGTATTTT. The chain employs TRBV7-8 and TRBJ2-3, with 7 nucleotides matching TRBD1. This CDR3 comprises 13 residues. J lost 1 base, V lost 8 bases, and 3 bases had no gene match. CDR1 is SGHVS, CDR2 FQNEAQ, per germline.